The clone carrying this T cell receptor (beta chain) was observed a few times. Its antigen is undetermined. The sample comes from a study of radiotherapy plus CTLA-4 blockade in lung cancer. Overall study context: Disease control was achieved by about 34% of patients, and objective responses by about 17%. Regarding the study as a whole: Early clone dynamics of blood T cells, plus interferon-beta, reportedly predicted response best.

Here immunoSEQ multiplex PCR was the method, and the copy in TCRdb shows in-frame clones only, minus some. This repertoire shows around 82,000 clones, around 76% found once; its top ten account for 22%. Germline lookup yields CDR1 SGDLS and CDR2 YYNGEE. CDR3 size: 15 residues. Losses at the gene ends were 1 base for V and 4 bases for J; bases not matched to a gene: 4. This sequence was found in a human donor with non-small cell lung cancer whose response to radiotherapy plus ipilimumab could not be evaluated. Some clones in this sample may be carry-over from other donors' samples. This chain connects TRBV9 to TRBJ2-3; TRBD2 matches at 9 bases. The specimen was peripheral blood, collected from a patient treated with radiotherapy plus ipilimumab. CDR3 nucleotide sequence: TGTGCCAGCAGCGTATTGGCGGGGGGGGCAGATACGCAGTATTTT. Its protein is CASSVLAGGADTQYF. The complete variable domain, with remaining parts taken from reference TRBV9 and TRBJ2-3, reads DSGVTQTPKHLITATGQRVTLRCSPRSGDLSVYWYQQSLDQGLQFLIQYYNGEERAKGNILERFSAQQFPDLHSELNLSSLELGDSALYFCASSVLAGGADTQYFGPGTRLTVL.